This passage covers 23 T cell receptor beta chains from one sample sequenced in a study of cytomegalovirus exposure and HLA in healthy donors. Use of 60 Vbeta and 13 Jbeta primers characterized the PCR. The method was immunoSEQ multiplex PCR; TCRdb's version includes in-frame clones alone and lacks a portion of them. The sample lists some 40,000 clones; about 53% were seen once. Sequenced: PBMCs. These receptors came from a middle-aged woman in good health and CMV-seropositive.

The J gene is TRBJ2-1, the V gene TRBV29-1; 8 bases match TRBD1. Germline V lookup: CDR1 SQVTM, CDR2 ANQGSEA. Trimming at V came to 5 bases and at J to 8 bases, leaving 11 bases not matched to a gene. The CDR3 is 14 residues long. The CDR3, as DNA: TGCAGCGTTCAGGGGGCTGAGGGTAGATATGAGCAGTTCTTC. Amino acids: CSVQGAEGRYEQFF.

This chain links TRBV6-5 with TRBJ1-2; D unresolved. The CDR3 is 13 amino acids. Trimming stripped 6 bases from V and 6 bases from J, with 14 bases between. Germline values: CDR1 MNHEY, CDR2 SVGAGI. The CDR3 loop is CASSPGELDGYTF. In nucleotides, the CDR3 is TGTGCCAGCAGCCCCGGGGAGCTTGATGGCTACACCTTC.

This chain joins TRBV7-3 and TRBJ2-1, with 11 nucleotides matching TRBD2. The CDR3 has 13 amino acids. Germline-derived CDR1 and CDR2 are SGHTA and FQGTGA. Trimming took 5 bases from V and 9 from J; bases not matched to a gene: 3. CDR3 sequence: CASSPGTSGEQFF. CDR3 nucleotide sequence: TGTGCCAGCAGCCCGGGGACTAGCGGTGAGCAGTTCTTC.

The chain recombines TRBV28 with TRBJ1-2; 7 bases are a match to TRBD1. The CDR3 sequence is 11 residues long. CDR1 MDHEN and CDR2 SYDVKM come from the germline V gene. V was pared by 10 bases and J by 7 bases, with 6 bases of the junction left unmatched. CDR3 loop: CAIRTGRGYTF. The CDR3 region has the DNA TGTGCCATCAGGACAGGTCGTGGCTACACCTTC.

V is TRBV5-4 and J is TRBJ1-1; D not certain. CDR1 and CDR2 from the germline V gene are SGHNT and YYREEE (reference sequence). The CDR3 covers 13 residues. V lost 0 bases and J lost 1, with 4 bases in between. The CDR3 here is CASSLDRNTEAFF. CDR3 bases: TGTGCCAGCAGCTTGGACAGGAACACTGAAGCTTTCTTT.

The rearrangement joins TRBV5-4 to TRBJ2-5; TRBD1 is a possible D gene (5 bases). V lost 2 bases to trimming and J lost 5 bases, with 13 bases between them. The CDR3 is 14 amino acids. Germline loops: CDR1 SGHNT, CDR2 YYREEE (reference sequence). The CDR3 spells CASSFRQGRETQYF. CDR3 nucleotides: TGTGCCAGCAGCTTTAGGCAGGGTAGGGAGACCCAGTACTTC.

CDR3 sequence reads: CAWSVYQGGYGYTF. The DNA of the CDR3 is TGTGCCTGGAGTGTATATCAGGGAGGGTATGGCTACACCTTC. V usage is TRBV30 and J usage is TRBJ1-2; tentative D call: TRBD1 (5 bases). The germline V gene encodes CDR1 GTSNPN and CDR2 SVGIG (reference sequence). The germline V and J ends were trimmed by 0 bases and 5 bases, with 13 bases remaining between them. The CDR3 covers 14 residues.

CDR3 in amino acids: CASSPWTGTEAFF. The CDR3 nucleotides are TGTGCCAGCAGCCCCTGGACAGGTACTGAAGCTTTCTTT. The chain couples TRBV7-3 to TRBJ1-1, with TRBD1 identical over 7 bases. Germline CDR1 reads SGHTA; CDR2 reads FQGTGA. This CDR3 is built from 13 residues. Trimming took 5 bases from V and 5 from J; bases not matched to a gene: 5.

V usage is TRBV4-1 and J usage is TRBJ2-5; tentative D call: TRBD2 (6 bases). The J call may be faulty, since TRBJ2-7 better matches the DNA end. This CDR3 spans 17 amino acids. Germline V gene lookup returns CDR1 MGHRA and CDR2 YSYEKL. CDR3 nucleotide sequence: TGCGCCAGCAGCCAAGGGGGCGGGACGGCCCTTTGGGACGAGCAGTACTTC. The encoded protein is CASSQGGGTALWDEQYF.

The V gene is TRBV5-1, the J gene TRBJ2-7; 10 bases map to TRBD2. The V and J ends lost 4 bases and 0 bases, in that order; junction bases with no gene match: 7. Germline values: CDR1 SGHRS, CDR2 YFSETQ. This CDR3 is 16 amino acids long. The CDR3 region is CASSQTGTSASYEQYF. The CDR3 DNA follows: TGCGCCAGCAGCCAAACCGGGACTAGCGCCTCCTACGAGCAGTACTTC.

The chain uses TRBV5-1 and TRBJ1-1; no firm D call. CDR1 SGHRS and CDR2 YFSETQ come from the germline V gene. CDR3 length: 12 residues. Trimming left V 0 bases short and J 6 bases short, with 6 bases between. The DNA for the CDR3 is TGCGCCAGCAGCTTGGGGCACGCTGAAGCTTTCTTT. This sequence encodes CASSLGHAEAFF.

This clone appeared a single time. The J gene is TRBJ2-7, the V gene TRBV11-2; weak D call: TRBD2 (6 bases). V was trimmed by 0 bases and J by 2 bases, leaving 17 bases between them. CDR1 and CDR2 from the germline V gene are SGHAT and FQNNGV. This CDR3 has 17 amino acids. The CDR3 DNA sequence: TGTGCCAGCAGCTTAGAGGGGAGGACCCCCAGGGCCTACGAGCAGTACTTC. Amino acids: CASSLEGRTPRAYEQYF.

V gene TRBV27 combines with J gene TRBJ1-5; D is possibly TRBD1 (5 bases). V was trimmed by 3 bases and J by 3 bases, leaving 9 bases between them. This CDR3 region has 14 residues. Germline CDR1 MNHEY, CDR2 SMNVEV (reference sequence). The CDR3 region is CASSFGADNQPQHF. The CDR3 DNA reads TGTGCCAGCAGTTTTGGGGCAGACAATCAGCCCCAGCATTTT.

The CDR3: CASSTGDRGYGYTF. DNA for the CDR3: TGTGCCAGCAGTACGGGTGACAGGGGCTATGGCTACACCTTC. V gene TRBV6-6 combines with J gene TRBJ1-2; 8 bases agree with TRBD1. The V gene end was trimmed by 5 bases and the J gene end by 4 bases; junction bases not matched to a gene: 6. The CDR3 is 14 amino acids. Germline CDR1 MNHNY, CDR2 SVGAGI (reference sequence).

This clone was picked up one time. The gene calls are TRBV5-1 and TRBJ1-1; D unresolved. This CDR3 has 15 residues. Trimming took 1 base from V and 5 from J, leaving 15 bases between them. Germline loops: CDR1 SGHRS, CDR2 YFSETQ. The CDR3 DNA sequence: TGCGCCAGCAGCTTGTGGGCTGGAGGAAGTACTGAAGCTTTCTTT. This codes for CASSLWAGGSTEAFF.

DNA for the CDR3: TGTGCCAGCAGCCCTCAGGTCGCTAGCGGAGATACGCAGTATTTT. Translating it yields CASSPQVASGDTQYF. The chain joins TRBV5-4 to TRBJ2-3, with 7 nucleotides matching TRBD2. The CDR3 is 15 amino acids. In germline, CDR1 is SGHNT, CDR2 YYREEE (reference sequence). The J segment lost 5 bases and the V segment lost 4 bases, leaving 10 bases of the junction unmatched.

CDR3 coding DNA: TGTGCCAGCAGTCGGACTAGCGGCGTCTATGAGCAGTTCTTC. Translated, it gives CASSRTSGVYEQFF. V and J are TRBV6-5 and TRBJ2-1; 10 nucleotides agree with TRBD2. Germline V gene data show CDR1 as MNHEY and CDR2 as SVGAGI. The J segment lost 8 bases and the V segment lost 5 bases, leaving 6 bases of the junction unmatched. This CDR3 region has 14 residues.

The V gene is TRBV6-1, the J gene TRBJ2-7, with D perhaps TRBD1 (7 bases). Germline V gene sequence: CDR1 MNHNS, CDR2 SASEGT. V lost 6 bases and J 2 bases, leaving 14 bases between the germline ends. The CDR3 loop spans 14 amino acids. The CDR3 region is CASRRGTATYEQYF. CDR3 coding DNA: TGTGCCAGCAGACGGGGGACAGCCACCTACGAGCAGTACTTC.

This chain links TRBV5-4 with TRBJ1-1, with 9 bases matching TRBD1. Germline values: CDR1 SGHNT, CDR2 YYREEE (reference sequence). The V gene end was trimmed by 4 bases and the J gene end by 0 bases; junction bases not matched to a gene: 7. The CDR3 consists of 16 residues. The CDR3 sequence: CASSRDRVRMNTEAFF. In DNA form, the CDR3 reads TGTGCCAGCAGCCGGGACAGGGTAAGGATGAACACTGAAGCTTTCTTT.

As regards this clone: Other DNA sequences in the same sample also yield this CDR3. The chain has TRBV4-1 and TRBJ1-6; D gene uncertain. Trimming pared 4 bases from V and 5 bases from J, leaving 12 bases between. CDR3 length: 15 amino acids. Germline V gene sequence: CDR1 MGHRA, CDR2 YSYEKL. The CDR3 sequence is CASSLRERDNSPLHF. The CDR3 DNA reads TGCGCCAGCAGCCTCCGGGAGAGGGATAATTCACCCCTCCACTTT.

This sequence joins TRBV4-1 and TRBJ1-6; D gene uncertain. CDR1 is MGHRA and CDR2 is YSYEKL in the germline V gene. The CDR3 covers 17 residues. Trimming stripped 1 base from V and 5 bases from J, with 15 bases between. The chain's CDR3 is CASSQAAGRNHNSPLHF. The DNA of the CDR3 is TGCGCCAGCAGCCAAGCCGCTGGGAGGAACCATAATTCACCCCTCCACTTT.

This chain's CDR3 is CASSSQRGGQETQYF. The DNA for the CDR3 is TGTGCCAGCAGCTCCCAGCGGGGGGGTCAAGAGACCCAGTACTTC. The chain joins TRBV7-2 to TRBJ2-5; TRBD2 agrees at 10 bases. Germline-derived CDR1 and CDR2 are SGHTA and FQGNSA. Trimming at V came to 4 bases and at J to 2 bases, leaving 4 bases not matched to a gene. The CDR3 extends over 15 amino acids.

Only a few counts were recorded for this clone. CDR3 loop: CASSAGHLQFYEQYF. The DNA for the CDR3 is TGTGCCAGCAGCGCCGGACATCTTCAGTTCTACGAGCAGTACTTC. The chain employs TRBV7-7 and TRBJ2-7; D is perhaps TRBD1 (5 bases). Trimming stripped 5 bases from V and 3 bases from J, with 17 bases between. The CDR3 is made up of 15 amino acids. Germline values: CDR1 SSHAT, CDR2 FNYEAQ (reference sequence). The full variable domain, rest sourced from reference TRBV7-7 and TRBJ2-7, is GAGVSQSPRYKVTKRGQDVTLRCDPISSHATLYWYQQALGQGPEFLTYFNYEAQPDKSGLPSDRFSAERPEGSISTLTIQRTEQRDSAMYRCASSAGHLQFYEQYFGPGTRLTVT.